Below, 13 T cell receptor beta chains from the same sample are listed, as sequenced in a study of cytomegalovirus exposure and HLA in healthy donors. The primer mix had 60 Vbeta and 13 Jbeta primers. The repertoire was sequenced with immunoSEQ multiplex PCR; TCRdb's copy has only in-frame clones and lacks some. The repertoire table contains 150,000 to 200,000 clones. Source material: PBMCs. The receptors come from a woman between 18 and 29 years old in good health and CMV-seropositive.

This chain connects TRBV27 to TRBJ1-1; a weak D match, TRBD1 (6 bases). CDR1 is MNHEY, CDR2 SMNVEV, per germline (reference sequence). The CDR3 is made up of 14 amino acids. The V end lost 7 bases, the J end lost 5 bases, and 17 bases lay between the germline ends. The CDR3 DNA is TGTGCCAGCATCCCTTTGGTAGGGGGAACTGAAGCTTTCTTT. Translating it yields CASIPLVGGTEAFF.

The gene calls are TRBV27 and TRBJ2-2, with 11 bases matching TRBD1. With 6 bases clipped from V and 4 bases from J, the junction kept 10 bases outside the gene matches. There are 17 residues in the CDR3. CDR1 MNHEY and CDR2 SMNVEV come from the germline V gene (reference sequence). CDR3 in DNA: TGTGCCAGCAGCGGGAGGGGACAGGGGGAAACCACCGGGGAGCTGTTTTTT. It is translated as CASSGRGQGETTGELFF.

The chain joins TRBV7-2 to TRBJ2-1; 7 bases are shared with TRBD1. The junction had 2 bases not matched to a gene; V was cut back by 1 base and J by 2 bases. This CDR3 is 15 amino acids long. The germline CDR1 and CDR2 sequences are SGHTA and FQGNSA. CDR3 in amino acids: CASSLEGGAYNEQFF. The CDR3 DNA sequence: TGTGCCAGCAGCTTAGAAGGGGGCGCCTACAATGAGCAGTTCTTC.

The V gene is TRBV18, the J gene TRBJ1-2; 7 bases fit TRBD1. The CDR3 consists of 17 residues. Germline-derived CDR1 and CDR2 are KGHSH and LQKENI. V was clipped by 3 bases and J by 4 bases; unmatched bases: 14. The CDR3 sequence is CASSPMTGTQIGYGYTF. DNA for the CDR3: TGTGCCAGCTCACCTATGACAGGGACCCAGATCGGCTATGGCTACACCTTC. Together with reference TRBV18 and TRBJ1-2, the CDR3 gives the full variable domain: NAGVMQNPRHLVRRRGQEARLRCSPMKGHSHVYWYRQLPEEGLKFMVYLQKENIIDESGMPKERFSAEFPKEGPSILRIQQVVRGDSAAYFCASSPMTGTQIGYGYTFGSGTRLTVV.

The chain couples TRBV7-2 to TRBJ1-6; no clear D gene. Trimming shortened V by 3 bases and J by 4 bases, and 10 bases separated the two germline ends. CDR1 and CDR2 from the germline V gene are SGHTA and FQGNSA. The CDR3 length is 15 residues. The CDR3 sequence: CASSLRDYYNSPLHF. As DNA, the CDR3 is TGTGCCAGCAGCTTGAGAGACTATTATAATTCACCCCTCCACTTT.

This chain uses TRBV29-1 with TRBJ2-7; the match to TRBD2 covers 9 bases. Unmatched junction bases numbered 8, after V lost 7 bases and J lost 4 bases. The CDR3 extends over 13 amino acids. Germline CDR1 reads SQVTM; CDR2 reads ANQGSEA. CDR3 nucleotides: TGCAGCGCCATAGCGGGAGATATGTACGAGCAGTACTTC. Protein sequence: CSAIAGDMYEQYF.

The chain is built from TRBV27 and TRBJ1-3, with D possibly matching TRBD1 (6 bases). Germline lookup yields CDR1 MNHEY and CDR2 SMNVEV (reference sequence). The CDR3 extends over 14 amino acids. V lost 5 bases to trimming and J lost 0 bases, with 8 bases between them. The CDR3 protein is CASSRGGSGNTIYF. DNA for the CDR3: TGTGCCAGCAGTCGAGGGGGCTCTGGAAACACCATATATTTT.

The chain recombines TRBV7-6 with TRBJ1-1; 7 nucleotides line up with TRBD1. The CDR3 is made up of 15 amino acids. CDR1 SGHVS and CDR2 FNYEAQ come from the germline V gene. J was trimmed by 0 bases and V by 5 bases; bases with no gene match: 6. As DNA, the CDR3 is TGTGCCAGCAGCACCCGGACAGGCTTGAACACTGAAGCTTTCTTT. Its translation is CASSTRTGLNTEAFF.

The chain is built from TRBV4-3 and TRBJ2-7, with D perhaps matching TRBD1 (7 bases). There are 15 residues in the CDR3. The germline V gene has CDR1 LGHNA and CDR2 YSLEER. Trimming cost V 8 bases and J 0 bases, with 17 bases left between them. CDR3 nucleotide sequence: TGCGCCAGCCGCCCTGGGACAGCGGGCTCCTACGAGCAGTACTTC. Amino acid sequence: CASRPGTAGSYEQYF.

The chain combines TRBV6-5 with TRBJ1-2, with 11 bases that match TRBD1. Trimming removed 6 bases from V and 6 bases from J; junction bases left unmatched: 6. Germline V gene sequence: CDR1 MNHEY, CDR2 SVGAGI. This CDR3 comprises 14 residues. The CDR3 DNA reads TGTGCCAGCAGAGACCCGGGACAGGGGGATGGCTACACCTTC. Translated: CASRDPGQGDGYTF.

As concerns this clone: A read error may produce the germline difference seen at one junction end. The CDR3 DNA is TGTGCCACCCTGGATGGGACTAGCAGAGATACGCAGTATTTT. This translates into CATLDGTSRDTQYF. This sequence joins TRBV5-4 and TRBJ2-3; 9 positions agree with TRBD2. The CDR3 has 14 residues. CDR1 is SGHNT and CDR2 is YYREEE in the germline V gene (reference sequence).

This chain links TRBV4-2 with TRBJ2-5; TRBD2 might be the D (6 bases). V lost 0 bases and J 3 bases, leaving 14 bases between the germline ends. This CDR3 contains 16 residues. Germline CDR1 and CDR2: LGHNA and YNFKEQ. CDR3 nucleotide sequence: TGTGCCAGCAGCCAAGATCGGATTAGCGGTAAAGAGACCCAGTACTTC. It codes for CASSQDRISGKETQYF.

J is TRBJ2-1 and V is TRBV25-1; 9 bases line up with TRBD1. Germline CDR1 reads MGHDK; CDR2 reads SYGVNS. V was clipped by 7 bases and J by 2 bases; unmatched bases: 9. CDR3 length equals 16 residues. CDR3 sequence (DNA): TGTGCCAGCAAACGATTCGGGACAGGGACCTACAATGAGCAGTTCTTC. It yields the protein CASKRFGTGTYNEQFF.